This entry is about one TCR beta chain. Assay used: immunoSEQ multiplex PCR; TCRdb lists only in-frame clones, some missing. The table has 300,000 to 400,000 clones, 93% seen once. This sample was included in a study of brain T cells in children with intractable seizures. The CDR3 consists of 19 residues. CDR1 is SGHTS, CDR2 YDEGEE, per germline. The V end was cut by 0 bases, the J end by 0 bases, with 20 bases between. Regarding time point: blood from clinic visit 5 months post-surgery; TSC patient then seizure free. The clonotype was recovered from a boy less than two years old with tuberous sclerosis and intractable seizures. Sample: peripheral blood, taken roughly 5 months after surgery. This chain links TRBV5-8 with TRBJ2-3, with D perhaps TRBD2 (7 bases). The CDR3, as DNA: TGTGCCAGCAGCTTGGTCTGGGTGTCGGGGGGCCCCAGCACAGATACGCAGTATTTT. Protein: CASSLVWVSGGPSTDTQYF.